Reported below is one T cell receptor beta chain. The data belong to a study of cytomegalovirus exposure and HLA in healthy donors. The PCR employed 60 Vbeta primers together with 13 Jbeta primers. The repertoire was sequenced with immunoSEQ multiplex PCR; TCRdb's copy has only in-frame clones and lacks some. There are 180,000 or so clones in the sample; approximately 70% occur only once, and 2% to 2.5% lies in the top ten. Input material: PBMCs. This sequence originates from a human donor in good health.

The CDR3 protein is CAWSVNLGQRGQPQHF. CDR3 nucleotides: TGTGCCTGGAGTGTAAATCTGGGACAGAGGGGTCAGCCCCAGCATTTT. The chain combines TRBV30 with TRBJ1-5; TRBD1 matches at 7 bases. The CDR3 is 16 residues long. Germline V gene data show CDR1 as GTSNPN and CDR2 as SVGIG (reference sequence). Trimming took 0 bases from V and 6 from J; bases not matched to a gene: 11.